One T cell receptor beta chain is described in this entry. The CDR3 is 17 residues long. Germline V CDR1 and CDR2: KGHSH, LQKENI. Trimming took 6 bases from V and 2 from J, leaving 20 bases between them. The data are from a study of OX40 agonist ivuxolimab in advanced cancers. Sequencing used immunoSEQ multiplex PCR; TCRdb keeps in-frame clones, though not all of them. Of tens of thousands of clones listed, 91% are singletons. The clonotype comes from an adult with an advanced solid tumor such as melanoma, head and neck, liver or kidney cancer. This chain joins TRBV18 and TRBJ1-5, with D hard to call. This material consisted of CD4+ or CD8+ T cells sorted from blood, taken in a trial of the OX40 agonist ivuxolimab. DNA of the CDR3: TGTGCCAGCTCGCTTAAGCCCGGGCGAGCGGGCAATCAGCCCCAGCATTTT. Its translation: CASSLKPGRAGNQPQHF.